This entry lists 4 T cell receptor beta chains sequenced from one sample in a study of control samples from healthy donors and cancer patients. Here immunoSEQ multiplex PCR was the method, and the copy in TCRdb shows in-frame clones only, minus some. The data show some 41,000 clones, with 87% seen just once and roughly 10% held by the top ten. The specimen was PBMCs. Receptors originate from a woman aged 55-75 years with lung cancer.

J is TRBJ2-7 and V is TRBV5-1, with D perhaps matching TRBD1 (5 bases). V lost 4 bases to trimming and J lost 6 bases, with 11 bases between them. The CDR3 runs to 12 residues. CDR1 and CDR2 (germline): SGHRS, YFSETQ. The DNA for the CDR3 is TGCGCCAGCAGCATCGACAGTAGCGAGCAGTACTTC. This encodes CASSIDSSEQYF.

The gene calls are TRBV7-6 and TRBJ2-3; 11 positions agree with TRBD2. CDR1 is SGHVS and CDR2 is FNYEAQ in the germline V gene. V was pared by 8 bases and J by 5 bases, with 0 bases of the junction left unmatched. The CDR3 totals 12 residues. DNA of the CDR3: TGTGCCAGCGGACTAGCGGGAGATACGCAGTATTTT. Translated, it gives CASGLAGDTQYF.

The V call is TRBV13, the J call TRBJ1-1; D may be TRBD1 (5 bases). Trimming removed 3 bases at V and 3 bases at J, with 8 bases between. Germline-derived CDR1 and CDR2 are PRHDT and FYEKMQ (reference sequence). CDR3 length equals 13 residues. The CDR3 nucleotides are TGTGCCAGCAGCTTGACAGACGACACTGAAGCTTTCTTT. Protein sequence: CASSLTDDTEAFF.

The DNA for the CDR3 is TGTGCCAGCAGTGAAGAAGCGGGACAGGGTAATCAGCCCCAGCATTTT. Protein sequence: CASSEEAGQGNQPQHF. The chain links TRBV6-1 to TRBJ1-5; 9 bases match TRBD1. There are 16 residues in the CDR3. From germline, CDR1 is MNHNS and CDR2 SASEGT. The ends lost 1 base at V and 4 bases at J; junction bases unmatched: 5.